This record concerns one T cell receptor beta chain sequence. The data were obtained in a study of T cell repertoires in cytomegalovirus infection. Each CDR3 protein gets one entry after TCRdb re-called the reads with MiXCR. The sample records 200,000 to 300,000 distinct CDR3 sequences, approximately 13% being singletons. This sequence was found in a human donor in good health (CMV status not recorded). Some clones in this sample may be carry-over from other donors' samples. The sample comprised PBMCs.

In nucleotides, the CDR3 is TGTGCCAGCAGCCGTGGTGGGGGGATGAACACTGAAGCTTTCTTT. This encodes CASSRGGGMNTEAFF. The chain combines TRBV5-5 with TRBJ1-1; tentatively, D is TRBD1 (5 bases). This CDR3 contains 15 residues. V was shortened by 4 bases and J by 0 bases, with 13 bases between the two germline ends. Germline CDR1 SGHKS, CDR2 YYEKEE (reference sequence).